A single sample gave rise to the 12 T cell receptor beta chains below, sequenced in a study of OX40 agonist ivuxolimab in advanced cancers. TCRdb's copy holds only in-frame clones and misses some; the assay was immunoSEQ multiplex PCR. The sample records about 89,000 clones, around nine tenths being singletons. The sample was CD4+ or CD8+ T cells sorted from blood, taken in a trial of the OX40 agonist ivuxolimab. These receptors were collected from an adult with an advanced solid tumor such as melanoma, head and neck, liver or kidney cancer.

The gene calls are TRBV10-3 and TRBJ2-7, with D perhaps TRBD1 or TRBD2 (5 bases each). V gave up 0 bases and J gave up 0 bases, with 12 bases separating them. The length of the CDR3 is 16 residues. CDR1 ENHRY and CDR2 SYGVKD come from the germline V gene. The chain's CDR3 is CAISESSMRGSYEQYF. CDR3 sequence (DNA): TGTGCCATCAGTGAGTCGAGTATGAGGGGCTCCTACGAGCAGTACTTC.

The genes are TRBV4-2 and TRBJ1-3, with a weak D call TRBD1 (5 bases). The V end lost 2 bases, the J end lost 3 bases, and 11 bases lay between the germline ends. From germline, CDR1 is LGHNA and CDR2 YNFKEQ. The CDR3 covers 15 residues. As DNA, the CDR3 is TGTGCCAGCAGCCAAAGCCGGGACGGTGGAAACACCATATATTTT. This encodes CASSQSRDGGNTIYF.

The chain employs TRBV6-5 and TRBJ1-5; 7 bases agree with TRBD1. Per germline, CDR1 MNHEY and CDR2 SVGAGI. The ends lost 2 bases at V and 13 bases at J; junction bases unmatched: 2. This CDR3 has 11 amino acids. The CDR3 loop reads CASSYPDRQHF. The CDR3 DNA sequence: TGTGCCAGCAGTTACCCGGACAGGCAGCATTTT.

The chain links TRBV6-6 to TRBJ2-7; D gene unclear. Trimming shortened V by 8 bases and J by 4 bases, and 15 bases separated the two germline ends. CDR1 and CDR2 (germline): MNHNY, SVGAGI (reference sequence). The CDR3 is made up of 13 amino acids. The CDR3 reads CASLGSPTYEQYF. The CDR3 bases are TGTGCCAGCCTGGGGTCCCCCACGTACGAGCAGTACTTC.

V gene TRBV7-8 combines with J gene TRBJ1-1; 7 bases match TRBD1. V shed 2 bases and J 0 bases; nucleotides not matched to a gene: 3. The germline V gene encodes CDR1 SGHVS and CDR2 FQNEAQ. There are 15 residues in the CDR3. The DNA of the CDR3 is TGTGCCAGCAGCTTACCGGGACAGCTGAACACTGAAGCTTTCTTT. This codes for CASSLPGQLNTEAFF.

The chain has TRBV9 and TRBJ1-2; no clear D gene. This CDR3 is built from 13 residues. Between the trimmed V and J ends, which lost 0 bases and 7 bases, there was a span of 10 bases. Germline V CDR1 and CDR2: SGDLS, YYNGEE. DNA of the CDR3: TGTGCCAGCAGCGTAGGAGGATCGGGTGGCTACACCTTC. This translates into CASSVGGSGGYTF.

This clone has only a few counts. V and J are TRBV2 and TRBJ1-5; D is unresolved. Trimming left V 7 bases short and J 5 bases short, with 9 bases between. The CDR3 length is 12 residues. Germline assignment: CDR1 SNHLY and CDR2 FYNNEI. Here the CDR3 reads CASTNRDQPQHF. Written as DNA, the CDR3 is TGTGCCAGCACCAATAGGGATCAGCCCCAGCATTTT. Looking up the rest from reference TRBV2 and TRBJ1-5 gives the full variable domain: EPEVTQTPSHQVTQMGQEVILRCVPISNHLYFYWYRQILGQKVEFLVSFYNNEISEKSEIFDDQFSVERPDGSNFTLKIRSTKLEDSAMYFCASTNRDQPQHFGDGTRLSIL.

V gene TRBV13 combines with J gene TRBJ2-7; D may be TRBD1 (5 bases). V dropped 0 bases and J dropped 4 bases, with 13 bases sitting between them. The CDR3 has 15 residues. Germline lookup yields CDR1 PRHDT and CDR2 FYEKMQ (reference sequence). The CDR3 reads CASSLGLGRTYEQYF. CDR3 nucleotides: TGTGCCAGCAGCTTAGGCCTTGGACGGACATACGAGCAGTACTTC.

This clone occurred once. The V and J genes are TRBV9 and TRBJ2-7, with TRBD1 matching 7 bases. Germline CDR1 reads SGDLS; CDR2 reads YYNGEE. The CDR3 totals 14 residues. The ends lost 3 bases at V and 2 bases at J; junction bases unmatched: 5. This CDR3 is CASSADRSPYEQYF. CDR3 bases: TGTGCCAGCAGCGCGGACAGGAGCCCCTACGAGCAGTACTTC. The whole variable domain, remainder taken from reference TRBV9 and TRBJ2-7, is DSGVTQTPKHLITATGQRVTLRCSPRSGDLSVYWYQQSLDQGLQFLIQYYNGEERAKGNILERFSAQQFPDLHSELNLSSLELGDSALYFCASSADRSPYEQYFGPGTRLTVT.

V usage is TRBV5-4 and J usage is TRBJ2-3; D possibly corresponds to TRBD1 (5 bases). Trimming cost V 4 bases and J 1 base, with 13 bases left between them. CDR3 size: 15 residues. Germline V lookup: CDR1 SGHNT, CDR2 YYREEE (reference sequence). In DNA form, the CDR3 reads TGTGCCAGCAGCCTCCTCGACAGACGCACAGATACGCAGTATTTT. Protein product: CASSLLDRRTDTQYF.

V gene TRBV19 combines with J gene TRBJ1-1, with D possibly TRBD1 on 5 matching bases. The V gene lost 4 bases and the J gene lost 8 bases, with 14 bases spanning the gap. In germline, CDR1 is LNHDA, CDR2 SQIVND (reference sequence). CDR3 size: 13 residues. The CDR3 DNA follows: TGTGCCAGTAGTAGAGAGGGGCAGGGCGAAGCTTTCTTT. Translation: CASSREGQGEAFF.

This chain joins TRBV7-9 and TRBJ1-3; possibly TRBD1 for D (6 bases). CDR1 is SEHNR and CDR2 is FQNEAQ in the germline V gene (reference sequence). V was trimmed by 5 bases and J by 2 bases, leaving 16 bases between them. The CDR3 is 16 amino acids. CDR3 DNA sequence: TGTGCCAGCAGCCTTAACACAGGGCTTGCTGGAAACACCATATATTTT. Protein product: CASSLNTGLAGNTIYF. The full variable domain, completed using reference TRBV7-9 and TRBJ1-3, is DTGVSQNPRHKITKRGQNVTFRCDPISEHNRLYWYRQTLGQGPEFLTYFQNEAQLEKSRLLSDRFSAERPKGSFSTLEIQRTEQGDSAMYLCASSLNTGLAGNTIYFGEGSWLTVV.